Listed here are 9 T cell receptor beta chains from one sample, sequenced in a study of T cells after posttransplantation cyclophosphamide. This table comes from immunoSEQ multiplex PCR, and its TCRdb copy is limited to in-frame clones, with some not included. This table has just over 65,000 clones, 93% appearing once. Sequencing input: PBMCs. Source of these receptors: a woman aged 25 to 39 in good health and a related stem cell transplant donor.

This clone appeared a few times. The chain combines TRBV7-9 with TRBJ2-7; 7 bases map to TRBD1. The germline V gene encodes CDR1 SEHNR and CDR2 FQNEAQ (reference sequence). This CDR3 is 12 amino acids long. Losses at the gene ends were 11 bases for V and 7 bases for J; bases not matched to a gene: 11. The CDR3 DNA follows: TGTGCCGTTCGGGACAGCTTAAGGGAGCAGTACTTC. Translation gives CAVRDSLREQYF.

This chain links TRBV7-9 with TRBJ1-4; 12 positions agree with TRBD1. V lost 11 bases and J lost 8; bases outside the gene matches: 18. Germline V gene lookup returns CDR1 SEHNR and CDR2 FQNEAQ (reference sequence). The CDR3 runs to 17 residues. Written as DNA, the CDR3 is TGTGCCTGCAAGATTATGGCGGGACAGGGGGCGGAAGAAAAACTGTTTTTT. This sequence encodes CACKIMAGQGAEEKLFF.

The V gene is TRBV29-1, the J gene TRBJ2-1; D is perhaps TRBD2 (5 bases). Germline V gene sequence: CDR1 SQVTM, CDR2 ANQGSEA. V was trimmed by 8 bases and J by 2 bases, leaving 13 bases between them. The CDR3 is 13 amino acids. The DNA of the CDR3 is TGCAGCCACGAGGGCCAAACCTACAATGAGCAGTTCTTC. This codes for CSHEGQTYNEQFF.

The CDR3 region is CASGLIQEDTEAFF. The CDR3 DNA follows: TGTGCTAGTGGTTTAATTCAGGAAGACACTGAAGCTTTCTTT. The rearrangement joins TRBV12-5 to TRBJ1-1; D is ambiguous. Germline-derived CDR1 and CDR2 are LGHNT and FRNRAP. Trimming stripped 3 bases from V and 3 bases from J, with 11 bases between. This CDR3 has 14 residues.

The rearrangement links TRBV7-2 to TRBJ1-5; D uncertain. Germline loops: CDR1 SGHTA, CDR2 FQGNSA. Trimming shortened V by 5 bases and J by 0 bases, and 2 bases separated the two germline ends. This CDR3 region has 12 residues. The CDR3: CASSDSNQPQHF. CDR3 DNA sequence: TGTGCCAGCAGCGATAGCAATCAGCCCCAGCATTTT.

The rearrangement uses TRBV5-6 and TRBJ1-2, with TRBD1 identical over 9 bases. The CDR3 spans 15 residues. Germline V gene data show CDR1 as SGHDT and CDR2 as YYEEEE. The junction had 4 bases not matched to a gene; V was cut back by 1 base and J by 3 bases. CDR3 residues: CASSLQQGAYYGYTF. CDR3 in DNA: TGTGCCAGCAGCTTGCAACAGGGGGCATACTATGGCTACACCTTC.

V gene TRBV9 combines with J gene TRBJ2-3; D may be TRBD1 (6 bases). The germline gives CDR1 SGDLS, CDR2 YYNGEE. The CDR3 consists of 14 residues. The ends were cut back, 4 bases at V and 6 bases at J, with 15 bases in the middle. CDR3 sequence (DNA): TGTGCCAGCAGCCCCGGACAGAGTCCGGATACGCAGTATTTT. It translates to CASSPGQSPDTQYF.

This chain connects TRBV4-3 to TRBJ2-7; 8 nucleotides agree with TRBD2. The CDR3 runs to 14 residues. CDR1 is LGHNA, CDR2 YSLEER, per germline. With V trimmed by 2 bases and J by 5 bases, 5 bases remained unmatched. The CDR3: CASSQLGTRDEQYF. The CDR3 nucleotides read TGCGCCAGCAGCCAACTCGGGACTAGGGACGAGCAGTACTTC.

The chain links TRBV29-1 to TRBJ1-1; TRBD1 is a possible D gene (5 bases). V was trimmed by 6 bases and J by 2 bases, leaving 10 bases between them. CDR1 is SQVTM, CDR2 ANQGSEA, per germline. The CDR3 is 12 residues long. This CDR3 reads CSVHGHNTEAFF. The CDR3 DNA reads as TGCAGCGTCCATGGACATAACACTGAAGCTTTCTTT.